The entry below describes one T cell receptor (beta chain). The data belong to a study of blood T cell repertoires in COVID-19. Whole-study context: Researchers got acute and convalescent COVID-19 samples from the United States, Italy and Spain.

TCRdb's copy holds only in-frame clones and misses some; the assay was immunoSEQ multiplex PCR. This table has about 66,000 clones, approximately 89% appearing once. The sequenced sample consisted of peripheral blood. The TCR originated in a man aged 60 to 69 with acute or convalescent COVID-19.

The CDR3 spells CAWSAGNYNSPLHF. CDR3 bases: TGTGCCTGGAGTGCCGGGAACTATAATTCACCCCTCCACTTT. The V and J genes are TRBV30 and TRBJ1-6; D unresolved. From germline, CDR1 is GTSNPN and CDR2 SVGIG (reference sequence). This CDR3 is built from 14 residues. V was trimmed by 1 base and J by 3 bases, leaving 7 bases between them.